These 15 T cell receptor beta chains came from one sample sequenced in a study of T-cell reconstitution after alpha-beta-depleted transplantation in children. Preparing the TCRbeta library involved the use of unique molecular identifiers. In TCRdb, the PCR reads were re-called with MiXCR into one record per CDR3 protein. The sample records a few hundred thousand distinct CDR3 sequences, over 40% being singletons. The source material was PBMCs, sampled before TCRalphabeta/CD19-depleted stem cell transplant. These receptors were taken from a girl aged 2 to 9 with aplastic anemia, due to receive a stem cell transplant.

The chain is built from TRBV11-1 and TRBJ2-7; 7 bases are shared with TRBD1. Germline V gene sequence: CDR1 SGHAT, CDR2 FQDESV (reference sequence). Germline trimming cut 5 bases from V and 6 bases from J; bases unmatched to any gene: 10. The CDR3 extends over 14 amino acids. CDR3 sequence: CASSRDSVMGEQYF. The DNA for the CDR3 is TGTGCCAGCAGCCGGGACAGTGTAATGGGCGAGCAGTACTTC.

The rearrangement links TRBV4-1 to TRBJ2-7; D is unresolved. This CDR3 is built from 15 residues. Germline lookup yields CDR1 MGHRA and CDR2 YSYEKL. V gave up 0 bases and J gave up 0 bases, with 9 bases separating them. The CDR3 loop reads CASSQDQQSSYEQYF. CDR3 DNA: TGCGCCAGCAGCCAAGATCAACAGAGCTCCTACGAGCAGTACTTC.

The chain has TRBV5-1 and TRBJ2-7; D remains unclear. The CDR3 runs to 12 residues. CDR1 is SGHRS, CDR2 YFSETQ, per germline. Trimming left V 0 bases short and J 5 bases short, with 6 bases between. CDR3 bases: TGCGCCAGCAGCTTGGAGGGTCACGAGCAGTACTTC. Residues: CASSLEGHEQYF.

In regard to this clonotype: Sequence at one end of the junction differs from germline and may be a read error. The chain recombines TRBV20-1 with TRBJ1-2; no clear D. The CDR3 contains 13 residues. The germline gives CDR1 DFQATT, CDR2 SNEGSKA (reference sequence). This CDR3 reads CSASNGTNYGDTF. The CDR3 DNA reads TGCAGTGCTAGTAACGGAACTAACTATGGCGACACCTTC.

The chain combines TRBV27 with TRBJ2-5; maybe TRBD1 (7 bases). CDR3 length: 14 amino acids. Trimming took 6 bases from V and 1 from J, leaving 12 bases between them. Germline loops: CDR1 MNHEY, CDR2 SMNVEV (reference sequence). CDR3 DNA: TGTGCCAGCAGCACCAGGGGGGCCCAAGAGACCCAGTACTTC. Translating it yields CASSTRGAQETQYF.

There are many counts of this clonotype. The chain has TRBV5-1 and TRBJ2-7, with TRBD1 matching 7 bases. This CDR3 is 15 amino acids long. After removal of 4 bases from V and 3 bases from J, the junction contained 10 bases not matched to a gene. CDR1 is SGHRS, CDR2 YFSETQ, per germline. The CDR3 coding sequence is TGCGCCAGCAGCCCACCGACAGGGCTTGGCTACGAGCAGTACTTC. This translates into CASSPPTGLGYEQYF.

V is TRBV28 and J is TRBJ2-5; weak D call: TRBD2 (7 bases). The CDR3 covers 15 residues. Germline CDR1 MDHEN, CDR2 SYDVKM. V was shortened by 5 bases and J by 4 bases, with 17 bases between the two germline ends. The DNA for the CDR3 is TGTGCCAGCAGTCCATATGCTAGGGGGGGAGAGACCCAGTACTTC. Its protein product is CASSPYARGGETQYF.

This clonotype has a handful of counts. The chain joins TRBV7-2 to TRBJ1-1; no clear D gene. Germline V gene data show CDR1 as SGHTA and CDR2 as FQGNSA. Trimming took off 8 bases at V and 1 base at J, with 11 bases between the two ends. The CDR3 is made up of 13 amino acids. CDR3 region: CASALTENTEAFF. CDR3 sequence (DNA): TGTGCCAGCGCTCTCACCGAGAACACTGAAGCTTTCTTT.

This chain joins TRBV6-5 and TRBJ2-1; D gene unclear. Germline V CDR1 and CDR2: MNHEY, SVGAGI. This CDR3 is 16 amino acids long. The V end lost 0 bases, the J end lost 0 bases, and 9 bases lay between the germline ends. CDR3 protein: CASSYSQLSSYNEQFF. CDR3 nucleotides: TGTGCCAGCAGTTACTCGCAGCTGAGCTCCTACAATGAGCAGTTCTTC.

The CDR3 DNA sequence: TGTGCCAGCAGTCCCCAGTTGGACTATGGCTACACCTTC. Amino acids: CASSPQLDYGYTF. The J gene is TRBJ1-2, the V gene TRBV6-1, with D unresolved. Trimming shortened V by 5 bases and J by 3 bases, and 10 bases separated the two germline ends. This CDR3 has 13 residues. Looked up from germline, CDR1 is MNHNS and CDR2 is SASEGT.

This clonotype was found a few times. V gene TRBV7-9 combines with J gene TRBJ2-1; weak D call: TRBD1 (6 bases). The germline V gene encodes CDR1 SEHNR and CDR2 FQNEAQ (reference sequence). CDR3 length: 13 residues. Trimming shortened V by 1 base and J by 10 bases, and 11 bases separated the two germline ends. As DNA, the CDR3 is TGTGCCAGCAGCTTAGAGACCGGGACAGAGCAGTTCTTC. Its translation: CASSLETGTEQFF.

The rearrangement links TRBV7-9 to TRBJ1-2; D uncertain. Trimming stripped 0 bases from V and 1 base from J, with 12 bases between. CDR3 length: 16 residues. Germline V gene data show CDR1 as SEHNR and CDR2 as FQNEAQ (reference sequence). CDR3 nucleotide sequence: TGTGCCAGCAGCTTAGCGTCAAGGTCTTTTAACTATGGCTACACCTTC. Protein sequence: CASSLASRSFNYGYTF.

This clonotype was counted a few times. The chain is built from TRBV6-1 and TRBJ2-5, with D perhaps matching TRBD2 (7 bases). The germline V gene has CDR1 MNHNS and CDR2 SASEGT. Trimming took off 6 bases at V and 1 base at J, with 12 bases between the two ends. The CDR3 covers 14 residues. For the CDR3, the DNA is TGTGCCAGCAGCGCGGGGGCCCTCCAAGAGACCCAGTACTTC. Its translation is CASSAGALQETQYF.

The CDR3 DNA reads as TGTGCCAGCAGTGAAGGACAGGGGGTCAAAAACATTCAGTACTTC. It codes for CASSEGQGVKNIQYF. The gene calls are TRBV6-1 and TRBJ2-4; TRBD1 matches 9 bases. Trimming took 1 base from V and 3 from J; bases not matched to a gene: 1. Germline V gene lookup returns CDR1 MNHNS and CDR2 SASEGT. This CDR3 region has 15 residues.

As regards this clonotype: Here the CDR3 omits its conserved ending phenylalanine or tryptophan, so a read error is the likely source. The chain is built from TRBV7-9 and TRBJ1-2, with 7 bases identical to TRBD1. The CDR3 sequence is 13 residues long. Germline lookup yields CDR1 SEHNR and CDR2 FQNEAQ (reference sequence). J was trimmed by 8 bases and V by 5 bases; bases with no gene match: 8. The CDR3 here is CASSPDRVGGYTS. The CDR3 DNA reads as TGTGCCAGCAGCCCCGACAGGGTGGGCGGCTACACCTCC.